The rows below give T cell receptor beta chains drawn from one sample of a study of blood T cell repertoires in COVID-19. The assay was immunoSEQ multiplex PCR, and TCRdb's table has in-frame clones only and misses some. The data show approximately 150,000 clones, almost 80% seen once. The sample taken for sequencing was peripheral blood. The receptors were gathered from a man in his fifties with active or convalescent COVID-19. The CDR3 runs from the conserved cysteine through the conserved F or W. The order of the fields is J gene, CDR3 length, V gene, CDR3 protein.

J gene: TRBJ1-3; CDR3 length: 15; V gene: TRBV18; CDR3 protein: CASSPRMGVGNTIYF
J gene: TRBJ2-3; CDR3 length: 17; V gene: TRBV19; CDR3 protein: CASSLGTSGALTDTQYF
J gene: TRBJ1-1; CDR3 length: 14; V gene: TRBV9; CDR3 protein: CASSPTREYTEAFF
J gene: TRBJ2-1; CDR3 length: 17; V gene: TRBV9; CDR3 protein: CASSVSLADLTNYEQFF
J gene: TRBJ2-1; CDR3 length: 15; V gene: TRBV6-5; CDR3 protein: CASRNGLAGYNEQFF
J gene: TRBJ1-2; CDR3 length: 15; V gene: TRBV11-2; CDR3 protein: CASSFPSLANYGYTF
J gene: TRBJ2-7; CDR3 length: 14; V gene: TRBV5-4; CDR3 protein: CASSLGDRRYEQYF
J gene: TRBJ1-5; CDR3 length: 14; V gene: TRBV19; CDR3 protein: CASSATTGIQPQHF
J gene: TRBJ2-1; CDR3 length: 20; V gene: TRBV28; CDR3 protein: CASSAILNRGLGLADNEQFF
J gene: TRBJ2-5; CDR3 length: 11; V gene: TRBV6-5; CDR3 protein: CASSYKETQYF
J gene: TRBJ1-1; CDR3 length: 15; V gene: TRBV9; CDR3 protein: CASSVGPGGYTEAFF
J gene: TRBJ2-3; CDR3 length: 15; V gene: TRBV3-1/TRBV3-2; CDR3 protein: CASSQMAGDADTQYF
J gene: TRBJ2-7; CDR3 length: 13; V gene: TRBV28; CDR3 protein: CASIKGSTYEQYF
J gene: TRBJ1-4; CDR3 length: 16; V gene: TRBV3-1/TRBV3-2; CDR3 protein: CASSQPAGRLNEKLFF
J gene: TRBJ2-7; CDR3 length: 16; V gene: TRBV7-7; CDR3 protein: CASSPLGGDHVDEQYF
J gene: TRBJ2-5; CDR3 length: 13; V gene: TRBV15; CDR3 protein: CATSRDPKETQYF
J gene: TRBJ2-1; CDR3 length: 14; V gene: TRBV10-3; CDR3 protein: CAISAGGLYNEQFF
J gene: TRBJ2-3; CDR3 length: 13; V gene: TRBV5-1; CDR3 protein: CASSLDEPIGQYF
J gene: TRBJ2-7; CDR3 length: 13; V gene: TRBV9; CDR3 protein: CASSRGQAYEQYF
J gene: TRBJ1-1; CDR3 length: 15; V gene: TRBV11-2; CDR3 protein: CASRRDRGTDTEAFF
J gene: TRBJ1-2; CDR3 length: 16; V gene: TRBV6-1; CDR3 protein: CASSDTLTGTGYGYTF
J gene: TRBJ2-1; CDR3 length: 15; V gene: TRBV5-1; CDR3 protein: CASEWGDREINEQFF
J gene: TRBJ1-5; CDR3 length: 15; V gene: TRBV19; CDR3 protein: CASHGQGASNQPQHF
J gene: TRBJ2-1; CDR3 length: 15; V gene: TRBV6-5; CDR3 protein: CASSYSRGRDNEQFF
J gene: TRBJ2-7; CDR3 length: 13; V gene: TRBV30; CDR3 protein: CAWGRTSGYEQYF
J gene: TRBJ1-5; CDR3 length: 14; V gene: TRBV2; CDR3 protein: CASSDDRGPQPQHF
J gene: TRBJ2-3; CDR3 length: 15; V gene: TRBV11-2; CDR3 protein: CASSFSGLVTDTQYF
J gene: TRBJ1-3; CDR3 length: 15; V gene: TRBV19; CDR3 protein: CASSPGAISGNTIYF
J gene: TRBJ1-5; CDR3 length: 18; V gene: TRBV24-1; CDR3 protein: CATSDSGTATYSNQPQHF
J gene: TRBJ1-5; CDR3 length: 15; V gene: TRBV6-1; CDR3 protein: CASSGGTDGNQPQHF
J gene: TRBJ2-7; CDR3 length: 15; V gene: TRBV4-1; CDR3 protein: CASSQEGGLAAEQYF
J gene: TRBJ2-5; CDR3 length: 13; V gene: TRBV21-1; CDR3 protein: CASSKAGRETQYF
J gene: TRBJ2-3; CDR3 length: 18; V gene: TRBV15; CDR3 protein: CATSSTRTGVWGTDTQYF
J gene: TRBJ2-1; CDR3 length: 16; V gene: TRBV27; CDR3 protein: CASSSPPTSGDNEQFF
J gene: TRBJ2-1; CDR3 length: 14; V gene: TRBV30; CDR3 protein: CACMRGGSYNEQFF
J gene: TRBJ1-5; CDR3 length: 22; V gene: TRBV10-1; CDR3 protein: CASSDARTDTTGCIESNQPQHF
J gene: TRBJ2-3; CDR3 length: 11; V gene: TRBV29-1; CDR3 protein: CSVEEPETYYF
J gene: TRBJ1-5; CDR3 length: 15; V gene: TRBV19; CDR3 protein: CASSSDPRGHQLQHF
J gene: TRBJ1-5; CDR3 length: 16; V gene: TRBV7-9; CDR3 protein: CASSLSGGQGTGPQHF
J gene: TRBJ2-3; CDR3 length: 16; V gene: TRBV9; CDR3 protein: CASSVDSGRGTDTQYF